This entry lists 28 T cell receptor beta chains sequenced from one sample in a study of T cell repertoires in cytomegalovirus infection. TCRdb used MiXCR to reprocess the reads, holding one entry per CDR3 protein. Found here are about 240,000 distinct CDR3 sequences, about 7% of them singletons; the top ten hold 5.5% to 8%. Sequencing input: PBMCs. The receptors come from a human donor in good health (CMV status not recorded). Some clones in this sample may be carry-over from other donors' samples.

This clonotype has a count of ten or more. DNA for the CDR3: TGTGCCAGCAGTGAATCAAGCAGGAATCAGCCCCAGCATTTT. It yields the protein CASSESSRNQPQHF. This chain joins TRBV2 and TRBJ1-5; D is ambiguous. The CDR3 runs to 14 residues. The germline CDR1 and CDR2 sequences are SNHLY and FYNNEI. Trimming took off 2 bases at V and 4 bases at J, with 9 bases between the two ends. Full variable domain (outside the CDR3, taken from reference TRBV2 and TRBJ1-5): EPEVTQTPSHQVTQMGQEVILRCVPISNHLYFYWYRQILGQKVEFLVSFYNNEISEKSEIFDDQFSVERPDGSNFTLKIRSTKLEDSAMYFCASSESSRNQPQHFGDGTRLSIL.

Ten or more counts support this clonotype. The gene calls are TRBV7-2 and TRBJ2-7, with D possibly matching TRBD2 (7 bases). V lost 5 bases and J lost 2, with 13 bases in between. The CDR3 runs 14 residues. CDR1 SGHTA and CDR2 FQGNSA come from the germline V gene. CDR3 DNA sequence: TGTGCCAGCAGCGGGGGGGCTTACACCTACGAGCAGTACTTC. It yields the protein CASSGGAYTYEQYF.

This clonotype was detected many times. The DNA of the CDR3 is TGCGCCAGCAGCTTGTTGGATTTCAGCTATGGCTACACCTTC. Amino acids: CASSLLDFSYGYTF. This sequence joins TRBV5-1 and TRBJ1-2; D is unclear. CDR1 is SGHRS, CDR2 YFSETQ, per germline. The V end lost 1 base, the J end lost 4 bases, and 11 bases lay between the germline ends. The CDR3 contains 14 residues.

To note about this clonotype: The junction does not match germline at one end; this may be a read error. The CDR3 here is CATSRDSRTEALF. CDR3 DNA sequence: TGTGCCACCAGCAGAGATAGTAGAACTGAAGCCCTCTTT. This chain connects TRBV15 to TRBJ1-1; D unclear. Germline CDR1 and CDR2: LNHNV and YYDKDF (reference sequence). This CDR3 region has 13 residues.

This clonotype was observed many times. The rearrangement joins TRBV7-2 to TRBJ1-1; no firm D call. CDR3 length equals 15 residues. Trimming removed 2 bases from V and 1 base from J, with 11 bases in between. Germline CDR1 reads SGHTA; CDR2 reads FQGNSA. CDR3 sequence reads: CASSLNPTPNTEAFF. The CDR3 bases are TGTGCCAGCAGCTTAAACCCCACGCCGAACACTGAAGCTTTCTTT.

This clonotype was recorded many times. The gene calls are TRBV12-5 and TRBJ2-1; D gene unclear. The CDR3 is 15 residues long. V dropped 2 bases and J dropped 0 bases, with 8 bases sitting between them. Germline V gene lookup returns CDR1 LGHNT and CDR2 FRNRAP. The CDR3: CASGLSPISYNEQFF. Here the CDR3 DNA reads TGTGCTAGTGGTTTGAGCCCGATCTCCTACAATGAGCAGTTCTTC. The whole variable domain, remainder taken from reference TRBV12-5 and TRBJ2-1, is DARVTQTPRHKVTEMGQEVTMRCQPILGHNTVFWYRQTMMQGLELLAYFRNRAPLDDSGMPKDRFSAEMPDATLATLKIQPSEPRDSAVYFCASGLSPISYNEQFFGPGTRLTVL.

Ten or more counts support this clonotype. The rearrangement links TRBV6-5 to TRBJ1-1; D is perhaps TRBD1 (5 bases). CDR1 is MNHEY, CDR2 SVGAGI, per germline. This CDR3 comprises 15 residues. The V and J ends lost 6 bases and 2 bases respectively, with 16 bases between them. CDR3 residues: CASSPTWGTNTEAFF. CDR3 DNA sequence: TGTGCCAGCAGCCCTACGTGGGGCACAAACACTGAAGCTTTCTTT.

In this sample, this clonotype turned up many times. This chain uses TRBV7-8 with TRBJ1-2, with D possibly being TRBD1 (5 bases). V lost 2 bases, J lost 7 bases, and 17 bases lay in between. The CDR3 spans 15 residues. Germline CDR1 is SGHVS and CDR2 is FQNEAQ. The CDR3, as DNA: TGTGCCAGCAGCTTAATTCGGGACCCAGGATCTGGCTACACCTTC. Translation gives CASSLIRDPGSGYTF.

This clonotype has at least ten counts. The chain combines TRBV28 with TRBJ2-1, with 9 positions matching TRBD2. This CDR3 spans 14 amino acids. The junction had 10 bases not matched to a gene; V was cut back by 8 bases and J by 8 bases. Germline CDR1 is MDHEN and CDR2 is SYDVKM. In DNA form, the CDR3 reads TGTGCCAGCGGGGCCCTAGCGGGGATGGATGAGCAGTTCTTC. Translated, it gives CASGALAGMDEQFF.

Concerning this clonotype itself: A much more abundant neighbour one base away suggests this may be a read error. The genes are TRBV5-5 and TRBJ1-3, with D unclear. This CDR3 region has 15 residues. Germline V gives CDR1 SGHKS, CDR2 YYEKEE (reference sequence). CDR3 nucleotide sequence: TGTGCCGGCAGTCAGCAGCCGAGCTCTGGAAACACCATATATTTT. It encodes CAGSQQPSSGNTIYF.

There are many counts of this clonotype. The chain combines TRBV27 with TRBJ1-2, with 7 bases matching TRBD1. Germline assignment: CDR1 MNHEY and CDR2 SMNVEV (reference sequence). CDR3 size: 14 residues. Unmatched junction bases numbered 12, after V lost 6 bases and J lost 8 bases. The CDR3 DNA is TGTGCCAGCAGCCTGATTTTCGACAGGGCGGGCTACACCTTC. Protein sequence: CASSLIFDRAGYTF.

This clonotype was recorded many times. This chain connects TRBV20-1 to TRBJ1-3, with D unresolved. The CDR3 sequence is 14 residues long. With 3 bases removed from V and 4 bases from J, the gap between germline ends came to 13 bases. The germline CDR1 and CDR2 sequences are DFQATT and SNEGSKA (reference sequence). The DNA for the CDR3 is TGCAGTGCTAGTACAAAAGTGTCAGGAAACACCATATATTTT. This sequence encodes CSASTKVSGNTIYF.

The chain employs TRBV4-3 and TRBJ1-2; no reliable D call. CDR3 size: 13 residues. Germline CDR1 reads LGHNA; CDR2 reads YSLEER. Trimming cost V 0 bases and J 8 bases, with 10 bases left between them. CDR3 nucleotide sequence: TGCGCCAGCAGCCAAGATTTTGGTGCCGGCTACACCTTC. Amino acid sequence: CASSQDFGAGYTF.

This clonotype was observed many times. The rearrangement links TRBV3-1 to TRBJ1-1; a possible D gene is TRBD1 (6 bases). The CDR3 covers 14 residues. Trimming removed 4 bases from V and 2 bases from J, with 11 bases in between. The V gene's germline CDR1 is LGHDT and CDR2 YNNKEL (reference sequence). Written as DNA, the CDR3 is TGTGCCAGCAGCCTGAGGACAGAAAACACTGAAGCTTTCTTT. Translation gives CASSLRTENTEAFF.

This clonotype was recorded many times. The V gene is TRBV20-1, the J gene TRBJ2-6; D perhaps matches TRBD1 (6 bases). V was pared by 6 bases and J by 0 bases, with 21 bases between. CDR3 length equals 18 residues. Germline V CDR1 and CDR2: DFQATT, SNEGSKA (reference sequence). For the CDR3, the DNA is TGCAGTGCCCAACCCTCGGGACACTTATCCTCTGGGGCCAACGTCCTGACTTTC. Its protein is CSAQPSGHLSSGANVLTF.

The table lists this clonotype with many counts. The CDR3 DNA reads TGTGCCAGCGAACAGGGGGCCAACACTGAAGCTTTCTTT. Translated: CASEQGANTEAFF. The chain links TRBV2 to TRBJ1-1, with 9 positions matching TRBD1. This CDR3 region has 13 residues. The V gene's germline CDR1 is SNHLY and CDR2 FYNNEI. The V segment lost 8 bases and the J segment 2 bases; nucleotides outside the gene matches: 3.

The sample holds many counts of this clonotype. This chain uses TRBV11-2 with TRBJ1-1, with D maybe TRBD1 (6 bases). The V gene's germline CDR1 is SGHAT and CDR2 FQNNGV. V lost 3 bases and J lost 0, with 14 bases in between. This CDR3 comprises 16 residues. The CDR3 here is CASSFLAGVMNTEAFF. CDR3 DNA sequence: TGTGCCAGCAGCTTTCTGGCAGGGGTGATGAACACTGAAGCTTTCTTT.

This clonotype has at least ten counts. The genes are TRBV6-5 and TRBJ2-2; unclear D gene. This CDR3 has 13 amino acids. Trimming took 0 bases from V and 5 from J, leaving 4 bases between them. Germline loops: CDR1 MNHEY, CDR2 SVGAGI. The CDR3 sequence: CASSYSGTGELFF. The CDR3 DNA follows: TGTGCCAGCAGTTACTCTGGGACCGGGGAGCTGTTTTTT.

In its sample, this clonotype was seen many times. J is TRBJ1-2 and V is TRBV20-1, with a tentative D call TRBD1 (5 bases). The CDR3 loop spans 13 amino acids. Trimming removed 0 bases at V and 13 bases at J, with 18 bases between. Germline CDR1 DFQATT, CDR2 SNEGSKA (reference sequence). The CDR3 region is CSARDHRPSDVTF. Written as DNA, the CDR3 is TGCAGTGCTAGAGATCACAGGCCCTCGGATGTCACCTTC.

The sample holds many counts of this clonotype. The V call is TRBV5-4, the J call TRBJ2-1; D possibly corresponds to TRBD1 (6 bases). V lost 4 bases and J 6 bases, leaving 14 bases between the germline ends. Germline CDR1 reads SGHNT; CDR2 reads YYREEE (reference sequence). This CDR3 has 14 residues. CDR3 sequence reads: CASSRQELGNEQFF. CDR3 sequence (DNA): TGTGCCAGCAGCCGACAGGAATTAGGCAATGAGCAGTTCTTC.

The sample holds a few counts of this clonotype. The V call is TRBV3-1, the J call TRBJ1-1; 10 bases fit TRBD1. This CDR3 comprises 13 residues. J lost 4 bases, V lost 4 bases, and 0 bases had no gene match. CDR1 is LGHDT, CDR2 YNNKEL, per germline (reference sequence). CDR3 loop: CASSRQGATEAFF. Here the CDR3 DNA reads TGTGCCAGCAGCCGACAGGGGGCCACTGAAGCTTTCTTT.

This clonotype was detected ten times or more. The chain couples TRBV18 to TRBJ2-7; the D gene could be TRBD1 or TRBD2 (6 bases each). Germline V gene data show CDR1 as KGHSH and CDR2 as LQKENI. The CDR3 extends over 14 amino acids. V lost 6 bases and J lost 4, with 16 bases in between. Here the CDR3 DNA reads TGTGCCAGCTCCCATGACACAGGGAGGTACGAGCAGTACTTC. This codes for CASSHDTGRYEQYF.

This clonotype was detected ten times or more. V and J are TRBV4-1 and TRBJ1-5; D not certain. The CDR3 has 14 amino acids. Trimming left V 10 bases short and J 0 bases short, with 13 bases between. Germline V gene sequence: CDR1 MGHRA, CDR2 YSYEKL. The CDR3 sequence is CATSSGNSNQPQHF. DNA for the CDR3: TGCGCCACCTCCTCGGGCAATAGCAATCAGCCCCAGCATTTT.

At least ten counts were recorded for this clonotype. This chain links TRBV11-3 with TRBJ2-3; the match to TRBD2 covers 7 bases. Germline CDR1 reads SGHNT; CDR2 reads YENEEA. Trimming took 5 bases from V and 3 from J; bases not matched to a gene: 8. The CDR3 has 15 residues. The CDR3 region has the DNA TGTGCCAGCAGCCCAGGCGGGGGACCAACAGATACGCAGTATTTT. It is translated as CASSPGGGPTDTQYF. The entire variable domain, with the rest obtained from reference TRBV11-3 and TRBJ2-3, is as follows: EAGVVQSPRYKIIEKKQPVAFWCNPISGHNTLYWYLQNLGQGPELLIRYENEEAVDDSQLPKDRFSAERLKGVDSTLKIQPAELGDSAVYLCASSPGGGPTDTQYFGPGTRLTVL.

This clonotype showed up many times. V is TRBV7-2 and J is TRBJ1-5; TRBD1 matches at 7 bases. The CDR3 sequence is 16 residues long. The ends lost 4 bases at V and 2 bases at J; junction bases unmatched: 8. Germline V gene lookup returns CDR1 SGHTA and CDR2 FQGNSA. In nucleotides, the CDR3 is TGTGCCAGCAGCTCCGGGACAGCAACGGGCAATCAGCCCCAGCATTTT. Its translation: CASSSGTATGNQPQHF.

This clonotype was recorded many times. The chain combines TRBV7-2 with TRBJ2-2, with 10 bases fitting TRBD2. Germline assignment: CDR1 SGHTA and CDR2 FQGNSA. This CDR3 has 16 amino acids. J lost 1 base, V lost 3 bases, and 2 bases had no gene match. The CDR3, as DNA: TGTGCCAGCAGCTTGACTAGCGGGCGGAACACCGGGGAGCTGTTTTTT. Amino acid sequence: CASSLTSGRNTGELFF.

This clonotype has a count of ten or more. V is TRBV7-9 and J is TRBJ1-2; D perhaps matches TRBD1 (6 bases). The germline gives CDR1 SEHNR, CDR2 FQNEAQ (reference sequence). The CDR3 totals 15 residues. The V gene lost 0 bases and the J gene lost 8 bases, with 16 bases spanning the gap. Written as DNA, the CDR3 is TGTGCCAGCAGCTTAGCGGGGAACAGAGGGGGAGGCTACACCTTC. Its translation is CASSLAGNRGGGYTF. Variable domain in full (rest from reference TRBV7-9 and TRBJ1-2): DTGVSQNPRHKITKRGQNVTFRCDPISEHNRLYWYRQTLGQGPEFLTYFQNEAQLEKSRLLSDRFSAERPKGSFSTLEIQRTEQGDSAMYLCASSLAGNRGGGYTFGSGTRLTVV.

This clonotype was counted at least ten times. The chain is built from TRBV6-5 and TRBJ1-2, with unresolved D. Germline CDR1 MNHEY, CDR2 SVGAGI. This CDR3 is built from 14 residues. V shed 2 bases and J shed 5 bases, with 12 bases lying between them. The chain's CDR3 is CASSYGGGRYGYTF. The DNA for the CDR3 is TGTGCCAGCAGTTACGGCGGAGGGAGATATGGCTACACCTTC.